This TCR beta chain originates from a study of PD-L1 blockade in urothelial cancer. This CDR3 is built from 15 residues. The germline CDR1 and CDR2 sequences are SGHAT and FQNNGV. V lost 0 bases, J lost 3 bases, and 11 bases lay in between. TCRdb's table, derived via immunoSEQ multiplex PCR, lists solely in-frame clones and lacks some. The sample lists some 49,000 clones, 87% occurring once. The clonotype was recovered from a man aged 55 to 69 with urothelial cancer. The specimen was PBMCs, collected around atezolizumab (anti-PD-L1) treatment. The rearrangement links TRBV11-2 to TRBJ1-2; possible D gene TRBD1, 5 bases. Here the CDR3 reads CASSLDRVGHYGYTF. DNA of the CDR3: TGTGCCAGCAGCTTAGACAGGGTAGGACACTATGGCTACACCTTC. Variable domain in full (rest from reference TRBV11-2 and TRBJ1-2): EAGVAQSPRYKIIEKRQSVAFWCNPISGHATLYWYQQILGQGPKLLIQFQNNGVVDDSQLPKDRFSAERLKGVDSTLKIQPAKLEDSAVYLCASSLDRVGHYGYTFGSGTRLTVV.